The 11 T cell receptor beta chains in this list originate from one sample, sequenced in a study of vaccination effects on CD4 cells after COVID-19. Antigen-specific CD4+ T cells were first expanded with viral peptide pools by the ViraFEST assay and only then sequenced. The authors isolated CD4+ T cells after about eleven days of culture. By PCR, the person was confirmed to have had SARS-CoV-2 infection between March and December 2020. Profiled with immunoSEQ multiplex PCR; TCRdb holds only in-frame clones, not every one. Altogether 55,000 to 90,000 clones are present, under 85% being singletons, with the ten largest covering 5%. Their antigens remain unidentified. The sequences come from CD4+ T cells from PBMCs cultured with HIV peptides, collected before COVID-19 vaccination. Subset here: HIV-1 Nef peptide pool negative control/reference culture. These receptors were collected from a human donor who had a prior SARS-CoV-2 infection.

This clone was counted only a few times. The V and J genes are TRBV7-2 and TRBJ2-2; 14 bases agree with TRBD2. Germline V gives CDR1 SGHTA, CDR2 FQGNSA. This CDR3 is built from 18 residues. The J segment lost 5 bases and the V segment lost 5 bases, leaving 10 bases of the junction unmatched. The CDR3 nucleotides read TGTGCCAGCAGCAGGAGGGGACTAGCGGGGGCACGGACCGGGGAGCTGTTTTTT. Translation: CASSRRGLAGARTGELFF.

This sequence joins TRBV27 and TRBJ2-1; 11 positions match TRBD1. Unmatched junction bases numbered 15, after V lost 10 bases and J lost 10 bases. Germline V gives CDR1 MNHEY, CDR2 SMNVEV (reference sequence). The CDR3 loop spans 15 amino acids. The CDR3 sequence is CATAGRTGGRSEQFF. The CDR3 bases are TGTGCCACAGCGGGGCGGACAGGGGGCCGGTCGGAGCAGTTCTTC.

The chain has TRBV18 and TRBJ2-1, with 10 bases fitting TRBD2. Trimming removed 2 bases from V and 9 bases from J; junction bases left unmatched: 10. The CDR3 is 16 amino acids. Germline CDR1 reads KGHSH; CDR2 reads LQKENI. CDR3 DNA sequence: TGTGCCAGCTCACCATCGGTACTAGCGGGAAGTAGTGAGCAGTTCTTC. It translates to CASSPSVLAGSSEQFF. Supplemented by reference TRBV18 and TRBJ2-1, the full variable domain reads NAGVMQNPRHLVRRRGQEARLRCSPMKGHSHVYWYRQLPEEGLKFMVYLQKENIIDESGMPKERFSAEFPKEGPSILRIQQVVRGDSAAYFCASSPSVLAGSSEQFFGPGTRLTVL.

The chain employs TRBV5-1 and TRBJ2-5; 8 bases map to TRBD1. Germline V lookup: CDR1 SGHRS, CDR2 YFSETQ. Germline trimming cut 4 bases from V and 1 base from J; bases unmatched to any gene: 6. This CDR3 comprises 15 residues. The CDR3 nucleotides are TGCGCCAGCAGCGTCGGGACAGGAGTCCAAGAGACCCAGTACTTC. Its translation: CASSVGTGVQETQYF.

This clone was found a few times. The genes are TRBV5-1 and TRBJ2-5; D is uncertain. CDR1 is SGHRS and CDR2 is YFSETQ in the germline V gene. The CDR3 has 13 amino acids. Trimming took off 4 bases at V and 3 bases at J, with 10 bases between the two ends. CDR3 amino acids: CASSRTLEETQYF. CDR3 nucleotides: TGCGCCAGCAGCCGTACATTAGAAGAGACCCAGTACTTC.

This chain links TRBV5-6 with TRBJ1-6; a possible D gene is TRBD1 (6 bases). This CDR3 has 13 amino acids. Between the trimmed V and J ends, which lost 4 bases and 7 bases, there was a span of 9 bases. Germline V gene sequence: CDR1 SGHDT, CDR2 YYEEEE. CDR3 bases: TGTGCCAGCAGCCGGACAGCAAATTCACCCCTCCACTTT. This translates into CASSRTANSPLHF.

This clone was found a few times. The rearrangement joins TRBV2 to TRBJ2-7, with D unclear. Germline loops: CDR1 SNHLY, CDR2 FYNNEI. The CDR3 has 13 residues. Trimming took off 7 bases at V and 3 bases at J, with 13 bases between the two ends. The CDR3 coding sequence is TGTGCCAGCATGCACCCCAAAAGCTACGAGCAGTACTTC. This encodes CASMHPKSYEQYF.

The chain uses TRBV29-1 and TRBJ2-5; D unclear. The CDR3 length is 13 residues. V was trimmed by 6 bases and J by 4 bases, leaving 15 bases between them. Germline loops: CDR1 SQVTM, CDR2 ANQGSEA. The CDR3: CSVRQVVSETQYF. The DNA for the CDR3 is TGCAGCGTCCGGCAGGTCGTTTCAGAGACCCAGTACTTC.

The chain recombines TRBV5-1 with TRBJ1-2, with TRBD1 identical over 7 bases. Losses at the gene ends were 4 bases for V and 2 bases for J; bases not matched to a gene: 5. Looked up from germline, CDR1 is SGHRS and CDR2 is YFSETQ. The CDR3 runs to 14 residues. In nucleotides, the CDR3 is TGCGCCAGCAGCCTGGACAGGCCCAACTATGGCTACACCTTC. This codes for CASSLDRPNYGYTF.

The chain combines TRBV3-1 (or the pseudogene TRBV3-2) with TRBJ1-3; 9 positions agree with TRBD1. The CDR3 has 15 residues. J gave up 1 base and V 4 bases, and 2 bases lay outside the gene matches. Germline V gene data show CDR1 as LGHDT and CDR2 as YNNKEL (reference sequence). CDR3 residues: CASSLGTGSGNTIYF. In DNA, the CDR3 is TGTGCCAGCAGCCTCGGGACAGGGTCTGGAAACACCATATATTTT.

The chain joins TRBV7-8 to TRBJ2-7; 10 positions match TRBD2. V shed 1 base and J 1 base; nucleotides not matched to a gene: 1. Germline V gene data show CDR1 as SGHVS and CDR2 as FQNEAQ. The CDR3 length is 15 residues. Written as DNA, the CDR3 is TGTGCCAGCAGCTTAGTACTAGCGGGATCCTACGAGCAGTACTTC. It is translated as CASSLVLAGSYEQYF.